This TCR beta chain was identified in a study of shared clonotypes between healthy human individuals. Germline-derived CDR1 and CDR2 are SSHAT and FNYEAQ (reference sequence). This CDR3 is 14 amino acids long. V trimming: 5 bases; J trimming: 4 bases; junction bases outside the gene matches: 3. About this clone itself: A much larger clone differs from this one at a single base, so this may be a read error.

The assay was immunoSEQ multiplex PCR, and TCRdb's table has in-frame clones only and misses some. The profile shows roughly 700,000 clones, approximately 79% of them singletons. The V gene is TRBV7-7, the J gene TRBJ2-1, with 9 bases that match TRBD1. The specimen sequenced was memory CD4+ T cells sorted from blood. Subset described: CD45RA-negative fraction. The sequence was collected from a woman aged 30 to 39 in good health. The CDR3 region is CASSPGQGYNEQFF. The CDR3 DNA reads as TGTGCCAGCAGCCCGGGACAGGGTTACAATGAGCAGTTCTTC.